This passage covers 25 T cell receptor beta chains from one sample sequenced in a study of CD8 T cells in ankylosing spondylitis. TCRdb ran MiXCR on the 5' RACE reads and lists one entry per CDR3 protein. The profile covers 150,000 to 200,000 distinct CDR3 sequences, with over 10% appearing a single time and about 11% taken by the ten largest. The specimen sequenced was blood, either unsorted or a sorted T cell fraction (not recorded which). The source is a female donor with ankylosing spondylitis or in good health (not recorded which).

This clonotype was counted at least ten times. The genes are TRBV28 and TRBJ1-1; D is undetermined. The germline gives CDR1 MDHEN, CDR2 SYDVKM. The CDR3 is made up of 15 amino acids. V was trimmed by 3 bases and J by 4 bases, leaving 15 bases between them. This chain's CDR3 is CASSFFGEPTTEAFF. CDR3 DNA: TGTGCCAGCAGTTTTTTCGGGGAGCCTACCACTGAAGCTTTCTTT. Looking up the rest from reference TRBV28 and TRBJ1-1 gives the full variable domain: DVKVTQSSRYLVKRTGEKVFLECVQDMDHENMFWYRQDPGLGLRLIYFSYDVKMKEKGDIPEGYSVSREKKERFSLILESASTNQTSMYLCASSFFGEPTTEAFFGQGTRLTVV.

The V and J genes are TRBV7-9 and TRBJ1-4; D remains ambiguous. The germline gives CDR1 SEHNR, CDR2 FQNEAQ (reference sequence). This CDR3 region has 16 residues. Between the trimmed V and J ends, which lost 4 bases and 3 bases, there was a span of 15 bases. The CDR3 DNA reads TGTGCCAGCAGCTCAGCTTTACGACTATCTAATGAAAAACTGTTTTTT. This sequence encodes CASSSALRLSNEKLFF.

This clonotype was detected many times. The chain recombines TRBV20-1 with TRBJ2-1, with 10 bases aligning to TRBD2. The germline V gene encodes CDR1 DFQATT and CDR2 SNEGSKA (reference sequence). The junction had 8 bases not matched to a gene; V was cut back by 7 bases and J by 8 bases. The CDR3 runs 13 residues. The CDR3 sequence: CSGESGRADEQFF. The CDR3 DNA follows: TGCAGTGGGGAGAGCGGGAGGGCCGATGAGCAGTTCTTC.

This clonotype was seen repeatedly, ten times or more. CDR3 nucleotides: TGTGCCACCAGTGGGCACACCTCCACAGATACGCAGTATTTT. Its protein is CATSGHTSTDTQYF. The chain has TRBV24-1 and TRBJ2-3; no clear D gene. The CDR3 is 14 amino acids. Deletions cut 5 bases from V and 2 bases from J, with 10 bases between. Germline V lookup: CDR1 KGHDR, CDR2 SFDVKD.

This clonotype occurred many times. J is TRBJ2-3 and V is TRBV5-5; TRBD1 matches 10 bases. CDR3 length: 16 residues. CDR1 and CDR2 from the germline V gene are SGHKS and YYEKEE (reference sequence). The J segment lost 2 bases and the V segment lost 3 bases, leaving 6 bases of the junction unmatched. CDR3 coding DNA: TGTGCCAGCAGCTGGGGGGACAGGGGAACCACAGATACGCAGTATTTT. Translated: CASSWGDRGTTDTQYF. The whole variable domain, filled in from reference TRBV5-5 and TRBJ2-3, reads DAGVTQSPTHLIKTRGQQVTLRCSPISGHKSVSWYQQVLGQGPQFIFQYYEKEERGRGNFPDRFSARQFPNYSSELNVNALLLGDSALYLCASSWGDRGTTDTQYFGPGTRLTVL.

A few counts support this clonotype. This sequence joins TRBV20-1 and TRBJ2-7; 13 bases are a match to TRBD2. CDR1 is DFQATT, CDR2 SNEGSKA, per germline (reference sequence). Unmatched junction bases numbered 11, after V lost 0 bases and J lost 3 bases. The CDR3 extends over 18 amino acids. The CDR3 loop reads CSARDHGLAGARNYEQYF. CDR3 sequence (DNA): TGCAGTGCTAGAGATCACGGACTAGCGGGAGCCAGGAACTACGAGCAGTACTTC.

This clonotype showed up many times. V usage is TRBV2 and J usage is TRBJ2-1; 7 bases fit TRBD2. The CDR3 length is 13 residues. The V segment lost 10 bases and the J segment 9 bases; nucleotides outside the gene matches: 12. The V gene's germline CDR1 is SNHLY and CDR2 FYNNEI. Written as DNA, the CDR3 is TGTGCCACCGGACTAGAAATGGTCGCTGAGCAGTTCTTC. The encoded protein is CATGLEMVAEQFF.

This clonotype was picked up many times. The CDR3 here is CSVREGGVNEQFF. Written as DNA, the CDR3 is TGCAGTGTCAGAGAGGGCGGAGTCAATGAGCAGTTCTTC. The chain carries TRBV20-1 and TRBJ2-1; TRBD2 is a possible D gene (5 bases). CDR1 and CDR2 from the germline V gene are DFQATT and SNEGSKA (reference sequence). V lost 7 bases and J 6 bases, leaving 16 bases between the germline ends. There are 13 residues in the CDR3.

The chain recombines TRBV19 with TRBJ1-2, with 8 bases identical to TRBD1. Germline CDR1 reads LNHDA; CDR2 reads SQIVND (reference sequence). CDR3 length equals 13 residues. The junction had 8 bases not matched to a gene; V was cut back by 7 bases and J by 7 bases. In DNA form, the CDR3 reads TGTGCCAGTACTCCGGACAGGGATGGTGGCTACACCTTC. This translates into CASTPDRDGGYTF. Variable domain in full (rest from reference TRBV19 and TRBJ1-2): DGGITQSPKYLFRKEGQNVTLSCEQNLNHDAMYWYRQDPGQGLRLIYYSQIVNDFQKGDIAEGYSVSREKKESFPLTVTSAQKNPTAFYLCASTPDRDGGYTFGSGTRLTVV.

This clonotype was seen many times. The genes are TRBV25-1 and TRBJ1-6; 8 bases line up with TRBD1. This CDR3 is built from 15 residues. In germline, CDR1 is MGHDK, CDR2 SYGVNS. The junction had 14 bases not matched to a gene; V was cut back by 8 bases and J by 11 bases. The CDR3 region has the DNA TGTGCCAGCCAGAGCGGACAGGGAATAAGGACACCCCTCCACTTT. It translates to CASQSGQGIRTPLHF.

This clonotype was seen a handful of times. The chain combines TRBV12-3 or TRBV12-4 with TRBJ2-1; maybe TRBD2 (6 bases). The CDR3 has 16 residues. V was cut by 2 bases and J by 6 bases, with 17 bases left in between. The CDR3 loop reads CASSLLGSGRINEQFF. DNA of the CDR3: TGTGCCAGCAGTTTACTAGGTAGCGGAAGAATCAATGAGCAGTTCTTC.

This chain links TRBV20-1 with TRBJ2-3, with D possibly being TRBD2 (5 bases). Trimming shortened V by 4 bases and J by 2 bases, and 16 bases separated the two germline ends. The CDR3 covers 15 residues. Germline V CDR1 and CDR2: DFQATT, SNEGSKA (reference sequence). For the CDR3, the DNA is TGCAGTGCTACCGCCCCCGGGGAAGCCACAGATACGCAGTATTTT. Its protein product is CSATAPGEATDTQYF.

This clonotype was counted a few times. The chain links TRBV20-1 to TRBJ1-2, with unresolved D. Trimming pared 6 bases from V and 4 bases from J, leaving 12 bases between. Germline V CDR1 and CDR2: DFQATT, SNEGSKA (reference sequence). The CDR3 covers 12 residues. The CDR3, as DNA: TGCAGTGCCCTTCGGACGGGCTATGGCTACACCTTC. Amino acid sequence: CSALRTGYGYTF.

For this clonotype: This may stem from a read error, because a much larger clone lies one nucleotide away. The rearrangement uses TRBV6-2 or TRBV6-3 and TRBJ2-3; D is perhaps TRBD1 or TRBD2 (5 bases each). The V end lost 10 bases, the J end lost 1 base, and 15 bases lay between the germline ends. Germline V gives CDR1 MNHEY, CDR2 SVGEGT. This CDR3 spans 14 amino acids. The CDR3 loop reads CATNRDGGTDTQYF. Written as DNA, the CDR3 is TGTGCCACCAACCGGGACGGAGGCACAGATACGCAGTATTTT.

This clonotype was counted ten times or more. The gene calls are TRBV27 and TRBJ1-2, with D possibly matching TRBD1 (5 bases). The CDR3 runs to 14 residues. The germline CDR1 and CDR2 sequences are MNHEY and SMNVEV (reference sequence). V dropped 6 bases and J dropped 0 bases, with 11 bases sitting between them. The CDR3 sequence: CASSRGTSNYGYTF. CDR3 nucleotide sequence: TGTGCCAGCAGCCGGGGGACCTCTAACTATGGCTACACCTTC.

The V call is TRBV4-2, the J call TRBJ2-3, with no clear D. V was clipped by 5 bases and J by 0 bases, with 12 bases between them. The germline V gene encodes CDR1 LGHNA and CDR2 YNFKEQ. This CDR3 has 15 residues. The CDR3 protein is CASSSTEISTDTQYF. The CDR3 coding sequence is TGTGCCAGCAGCTCGACGGAGATAAGCACAGATACGCAGTATTTT.

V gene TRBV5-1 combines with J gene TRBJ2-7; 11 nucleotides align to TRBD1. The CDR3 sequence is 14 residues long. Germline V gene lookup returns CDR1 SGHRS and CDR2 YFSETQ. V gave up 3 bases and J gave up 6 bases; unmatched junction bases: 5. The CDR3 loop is CASSWRGQGGEQYF. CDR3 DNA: TGCGCCAGCAGCTGGAGGGGACAGGGGGGCGAGCAGTACTTC.

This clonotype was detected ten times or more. The CDR3, as DNA: TGCGCCAGCAGCCAAGAAGGGCAGGGATTAGCCAAAAACATTCAGTACTTC. Its translation: CASSQEGQGLAKNIQYF. The rearrangement joins TRBV4-1 to TRBJ2-4; D possibly corresponds to TRBD1 (5 bases). Germline CDR1 reads MGHRA; CDR2 reads YSYEKL. Trimming shortened V by 0 bases and J by 0 bases, and 12 bases separated the two germline ends. This CDR3 spans 17 amino acids.

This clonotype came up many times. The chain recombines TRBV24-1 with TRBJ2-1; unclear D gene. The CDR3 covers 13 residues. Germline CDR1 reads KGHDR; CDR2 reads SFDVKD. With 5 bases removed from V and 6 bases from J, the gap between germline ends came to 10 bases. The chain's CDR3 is CATSGAFPNEQFF. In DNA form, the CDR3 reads TGTGCCACCAGTGGAGCCTTCCCCAATGAGCAGTTCTTC.

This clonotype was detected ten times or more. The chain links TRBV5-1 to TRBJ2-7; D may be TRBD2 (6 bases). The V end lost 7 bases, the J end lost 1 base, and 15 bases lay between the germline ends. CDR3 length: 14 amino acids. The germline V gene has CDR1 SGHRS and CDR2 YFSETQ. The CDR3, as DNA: TGCGCCAGCGGCGACCTTAGCGGATCCTACGAGCAGTACTTC. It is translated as CASGDLSGSYEQYF.

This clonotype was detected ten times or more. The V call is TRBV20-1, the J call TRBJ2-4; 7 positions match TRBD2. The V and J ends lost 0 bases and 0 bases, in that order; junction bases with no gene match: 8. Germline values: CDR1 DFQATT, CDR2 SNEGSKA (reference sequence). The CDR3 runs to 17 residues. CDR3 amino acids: CSARDWREGLAKNIQYF. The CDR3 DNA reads TGCAGTGCTAGAGATTGGAGGGAGGGCTTAGCCAAAAACATTCAGTACTTC.

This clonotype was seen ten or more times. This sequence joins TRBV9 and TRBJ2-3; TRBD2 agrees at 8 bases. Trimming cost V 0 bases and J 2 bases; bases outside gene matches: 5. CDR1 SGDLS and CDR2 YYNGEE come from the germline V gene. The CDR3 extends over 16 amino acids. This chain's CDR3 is CASSVGSSGATDTQYF. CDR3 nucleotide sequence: TGTGCCAGCAGCGTAGGCAGTAGCGGGGCCACAGATACGCAGTATTTT.

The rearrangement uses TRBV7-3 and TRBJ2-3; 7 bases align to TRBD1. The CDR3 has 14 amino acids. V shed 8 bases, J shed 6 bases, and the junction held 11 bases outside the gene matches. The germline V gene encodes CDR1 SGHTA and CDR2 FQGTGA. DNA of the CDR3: TGTGCCAGCTCCCCGGGACAGTCGCGGGATACGCAGTATTTT. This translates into CASSPGQSRDTQYF.

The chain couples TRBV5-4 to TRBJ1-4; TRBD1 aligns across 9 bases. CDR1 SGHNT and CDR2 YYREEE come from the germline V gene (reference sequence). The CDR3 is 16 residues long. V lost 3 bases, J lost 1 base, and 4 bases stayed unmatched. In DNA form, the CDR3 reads TGTGCCAGCAGCTCGGACAGGGGATTAACTAATGAAAAACTGTTTTTT. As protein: CASSSDRGLTNEKLFF.

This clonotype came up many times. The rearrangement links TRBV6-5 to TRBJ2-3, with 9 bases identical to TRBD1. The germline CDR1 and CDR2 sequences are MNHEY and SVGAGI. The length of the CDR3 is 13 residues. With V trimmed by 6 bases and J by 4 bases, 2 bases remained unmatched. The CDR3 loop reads CASRRQGADTQYF. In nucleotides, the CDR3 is TGTGCCAGCAGACGACAGGGGGCAGATACGCAGTATTTT.